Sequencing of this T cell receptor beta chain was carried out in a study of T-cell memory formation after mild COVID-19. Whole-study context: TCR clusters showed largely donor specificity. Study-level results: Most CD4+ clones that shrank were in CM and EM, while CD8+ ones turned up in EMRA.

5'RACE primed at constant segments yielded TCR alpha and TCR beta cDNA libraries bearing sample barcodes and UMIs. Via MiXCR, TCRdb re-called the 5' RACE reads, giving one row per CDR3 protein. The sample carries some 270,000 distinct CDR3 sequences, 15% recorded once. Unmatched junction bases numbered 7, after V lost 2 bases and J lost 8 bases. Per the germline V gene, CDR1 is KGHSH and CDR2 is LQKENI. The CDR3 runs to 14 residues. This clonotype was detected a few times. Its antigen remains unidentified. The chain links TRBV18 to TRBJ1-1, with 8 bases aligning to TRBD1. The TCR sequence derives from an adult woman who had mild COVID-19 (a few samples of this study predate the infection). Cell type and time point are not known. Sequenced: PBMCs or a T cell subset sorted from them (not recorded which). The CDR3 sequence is CASSPKGQGGEAFF. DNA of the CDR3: TGTGCCAGCTCACCAAAAGGACAGGGTGGCGAAGCTTTCTTT. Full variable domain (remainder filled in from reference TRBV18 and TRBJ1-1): NAGVMQNPRHLVRRRGQEARLRCSPMKGHSHVYWYRQLPEEGLKFMVYLQKENIIDESGMPKERFSAEFPKEGPSILRIQQVVRGDSAAYFCASSPKGQGGEAFFGQGTRLTVV.